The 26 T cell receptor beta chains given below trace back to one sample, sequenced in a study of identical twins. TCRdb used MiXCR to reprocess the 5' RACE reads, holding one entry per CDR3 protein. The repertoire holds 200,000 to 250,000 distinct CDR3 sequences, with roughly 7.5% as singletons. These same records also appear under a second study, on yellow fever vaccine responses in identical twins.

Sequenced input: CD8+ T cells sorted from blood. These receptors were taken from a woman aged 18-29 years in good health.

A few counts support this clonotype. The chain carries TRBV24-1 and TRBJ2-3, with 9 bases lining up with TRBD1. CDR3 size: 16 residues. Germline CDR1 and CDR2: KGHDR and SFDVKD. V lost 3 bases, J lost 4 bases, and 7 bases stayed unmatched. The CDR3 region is CATSDHGQGTADTQYF. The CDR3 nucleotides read TGTGCCACCAGTGATCACGGACAGGGGACGGCAGATACGCAGTATTTT.

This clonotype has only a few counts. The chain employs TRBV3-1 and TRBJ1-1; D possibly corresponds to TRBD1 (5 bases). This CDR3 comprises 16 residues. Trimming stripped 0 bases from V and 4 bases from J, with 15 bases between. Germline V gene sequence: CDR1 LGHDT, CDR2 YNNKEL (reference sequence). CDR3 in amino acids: CASSQDLGFRGTEAFF. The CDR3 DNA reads TGTGCCAGCAGCCAAGATTTGGGATTTAGGGGCACTGAAGCTTTCTTT.

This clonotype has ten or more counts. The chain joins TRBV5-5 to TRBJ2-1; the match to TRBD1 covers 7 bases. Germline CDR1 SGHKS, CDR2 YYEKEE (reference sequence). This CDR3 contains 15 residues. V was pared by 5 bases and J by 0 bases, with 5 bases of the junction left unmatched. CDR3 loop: CASRPGQSSYNEQFF. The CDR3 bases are TGTGCCAGCAGACCGGGACAGAGCTCCTACAATGAGCAGTTCTTC.

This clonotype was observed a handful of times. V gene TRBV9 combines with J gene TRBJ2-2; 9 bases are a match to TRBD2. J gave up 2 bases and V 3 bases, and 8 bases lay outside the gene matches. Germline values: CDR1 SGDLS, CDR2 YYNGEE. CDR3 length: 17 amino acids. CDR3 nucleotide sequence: TGTGCCAGCAGCGCATCGCGACTAGCGGCCAACACCGGGGAGCTGTTTTTT. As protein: CASSASRLAANTGELFF.

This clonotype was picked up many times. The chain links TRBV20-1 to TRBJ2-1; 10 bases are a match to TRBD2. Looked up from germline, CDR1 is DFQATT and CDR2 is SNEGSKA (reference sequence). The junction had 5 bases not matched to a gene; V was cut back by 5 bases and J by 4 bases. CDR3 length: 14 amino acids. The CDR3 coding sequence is TGCAGTGCTTCAAGCGGGAGGGATTACAATGAGCAGTTCTTC. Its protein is CSASSGRDYNEQFF.

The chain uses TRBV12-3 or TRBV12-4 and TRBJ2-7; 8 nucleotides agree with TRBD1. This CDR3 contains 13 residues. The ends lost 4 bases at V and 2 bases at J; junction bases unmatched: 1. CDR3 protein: CASSSTGAYEQYF. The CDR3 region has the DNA TGTGCCAGCAGTTCGACAGGGGCCTACGAGCAGTACTTC.

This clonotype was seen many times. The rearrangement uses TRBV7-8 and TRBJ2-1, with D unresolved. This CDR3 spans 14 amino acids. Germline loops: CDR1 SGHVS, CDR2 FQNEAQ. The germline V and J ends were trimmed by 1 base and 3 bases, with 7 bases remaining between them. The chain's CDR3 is CASSLVSGYNEQFF. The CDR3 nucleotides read TGTGCCAGCAGCTTAGTGTCAGGCTACAATGAGCAGTTCTTC.

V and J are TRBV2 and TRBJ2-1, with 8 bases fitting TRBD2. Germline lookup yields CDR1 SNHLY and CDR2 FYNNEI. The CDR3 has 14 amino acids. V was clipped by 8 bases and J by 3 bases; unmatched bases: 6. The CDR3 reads CASSGGGNYNEQFF. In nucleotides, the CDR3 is TGTGCCAGCTCGGGAGGGGGGAACTACAATGAGCAGTTCTTC.

The CDR3 sequence is CASSSTGNVWFF. CDR3 nucleotide sequence: TGTGCCAGCAGTTCAACAGGGAATGTATGGTTCTTC. The V gene is TRBV5-5, the J gene TRBJ2-1; D possibly corresponds to TRBD1 (6 bases). The CDR3 spans 12 residues. V lost 5 bases to trimming and J lost 15 bases, with 18 bases between them. Germline CDR1 and CDR2: SGHKS and YYEKEE (reference sequence).

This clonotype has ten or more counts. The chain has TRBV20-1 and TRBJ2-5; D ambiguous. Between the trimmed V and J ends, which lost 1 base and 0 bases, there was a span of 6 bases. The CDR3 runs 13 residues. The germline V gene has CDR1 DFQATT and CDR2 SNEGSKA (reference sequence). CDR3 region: CSARVSYQETQYF. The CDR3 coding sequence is TGCAGTGCTAGAGTCTCGTACCAAGAGACCCAGTACTTC.

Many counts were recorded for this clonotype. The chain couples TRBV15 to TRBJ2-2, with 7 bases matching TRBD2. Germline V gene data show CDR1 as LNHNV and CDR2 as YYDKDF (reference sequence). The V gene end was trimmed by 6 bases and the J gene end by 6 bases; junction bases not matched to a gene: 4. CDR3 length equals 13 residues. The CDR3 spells CATSVGGAGELFF. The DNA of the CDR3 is TGTGCCACCAGTGTTGGGGGGGCCGGGGAGCTGTTTTTT.

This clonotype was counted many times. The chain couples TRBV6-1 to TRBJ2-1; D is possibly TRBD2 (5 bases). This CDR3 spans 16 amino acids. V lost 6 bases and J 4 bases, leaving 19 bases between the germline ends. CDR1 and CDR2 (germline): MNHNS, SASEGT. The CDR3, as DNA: TGTGCCAGCAGCCCTGACCTAGCTAGGAGTTACAATGAGCAGTTCTTC. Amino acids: CASSPDLARSYNEQFF.

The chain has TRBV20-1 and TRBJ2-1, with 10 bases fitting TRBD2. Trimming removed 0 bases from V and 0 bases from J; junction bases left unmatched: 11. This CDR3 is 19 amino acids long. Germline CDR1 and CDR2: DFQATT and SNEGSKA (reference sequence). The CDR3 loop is CSARDPASGGPFSYNEQFF. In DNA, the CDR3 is TGCAGTGCTAGAGATCCAGCTAGCGGGGGACCCTTCTCCTACAATGAGCAGTTCTTC.

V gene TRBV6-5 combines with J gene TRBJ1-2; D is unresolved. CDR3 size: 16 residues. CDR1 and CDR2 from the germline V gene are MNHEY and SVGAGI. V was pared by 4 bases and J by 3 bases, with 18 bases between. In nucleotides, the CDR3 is TGTGCCAGCAGTTTCCGGCCTTCTCCCGAGGACTATGGCTACACCTTC. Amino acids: CASSFRPSPEDYGYTF.

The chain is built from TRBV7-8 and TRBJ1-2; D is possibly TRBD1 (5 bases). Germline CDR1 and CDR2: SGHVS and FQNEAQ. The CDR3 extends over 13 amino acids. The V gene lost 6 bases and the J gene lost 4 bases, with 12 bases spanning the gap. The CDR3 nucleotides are TGTGCCAGCAGATCACAGGATACCTATGGCTACACCTTC. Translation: CASRSQDTYGYTF. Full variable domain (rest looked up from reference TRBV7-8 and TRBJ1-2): GAGVSQSPRYKVAKRGQDVALRCDPISGHVSLFWYQQALGQGPEFLTYFQNEAQLDKSGLPSDRFFAERPEGSVSTLKIQRTQQEDSAVYLCASRSQDTYGYTFGSGTRLTVV.

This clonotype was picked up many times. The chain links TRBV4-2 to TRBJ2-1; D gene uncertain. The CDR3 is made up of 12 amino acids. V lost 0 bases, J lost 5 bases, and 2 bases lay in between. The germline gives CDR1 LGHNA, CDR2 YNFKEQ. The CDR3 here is CASSQDNNEQFF. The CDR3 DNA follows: TGTGCCAGCAGCCAAGACAACAATGAGCAGTTCTTC.

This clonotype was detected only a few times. The CDR3 DNA follows: TGTGCCACCAGCAGAGGGACAGGGACCAATCAGCCCCAGCATTTT. Translating gives CATSRGTGTNQPQHF. This rearrangement joins TRBV15 to TRBJ1-5, with 8 bases lining up with TRBD1. The CDR3 covers 15 residues. Looked up from germline, CDR1 is LNHNV and CDR2 is YYDKDF (reference sequence). V dropped 1 base and J dropped 3; count of bases not matched to a gene: 2.

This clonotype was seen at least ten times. CDR3: CASSLGTTNTGELFF. In nucleotides, the CDR3 is TGTGCCAGCAGTTTAGGGACTACCAACACCGGGGAGCTGTTTTTT. The J gene is TRBJ2-2, the V gene TRBV12-3 or TRBV12-4; D may be TRBD2 (6 bases). This CDR3 is built from 15 residues. Trimming pared 1 base from V and 2 bases from J, leaving 8 bases between.

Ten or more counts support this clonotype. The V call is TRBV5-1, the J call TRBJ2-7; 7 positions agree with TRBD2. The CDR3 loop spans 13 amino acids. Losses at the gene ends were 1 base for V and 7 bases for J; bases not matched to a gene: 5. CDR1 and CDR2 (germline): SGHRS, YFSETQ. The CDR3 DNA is TGCGCCAGCAGCTTGACGGGAGGAGGAGAGCAGTACTTC. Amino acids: CASSLTGGGEQYF.

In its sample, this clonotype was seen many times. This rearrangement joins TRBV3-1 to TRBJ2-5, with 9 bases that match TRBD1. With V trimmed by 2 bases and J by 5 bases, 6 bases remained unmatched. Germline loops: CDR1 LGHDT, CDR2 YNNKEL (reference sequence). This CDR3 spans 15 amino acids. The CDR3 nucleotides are TGTGCCAGCAGCCAAATCGGGACAGGGCTTGAGACCCAGTACTTC. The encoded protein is CASSQIGTGLETQYF.

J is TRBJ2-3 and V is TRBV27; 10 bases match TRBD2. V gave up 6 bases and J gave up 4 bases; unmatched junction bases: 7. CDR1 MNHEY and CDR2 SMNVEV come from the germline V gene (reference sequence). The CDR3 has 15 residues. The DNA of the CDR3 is TGTGCCAGCAGCCAAGGACTAGCGGTTGCAGATACGCAGTATTTT. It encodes CASSQGLAVADTQYF.

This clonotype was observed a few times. CDR3 DNA sequence: TGTGCCAGCACTCCGACAGGGAGCTCCTACGAGCAGTACGTC. It yields the protein CASTPTGSSYEQYV. The V call is TRBV28, the J call TRBJ2-7; TRBD1 agrees at 7 bases. V lost 7 bases, J lost 0 bases, and 6 bases stayed unmatched. Germline CDR1 reads MDHEN; CDR2 reads SYDVKM. This CDR3 contains 14 residues.

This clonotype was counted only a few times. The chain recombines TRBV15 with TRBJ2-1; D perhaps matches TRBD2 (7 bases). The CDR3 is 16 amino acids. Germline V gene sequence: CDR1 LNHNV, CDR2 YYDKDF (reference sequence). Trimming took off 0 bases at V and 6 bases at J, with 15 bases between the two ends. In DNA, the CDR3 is TGTGCCACCAGCAGAGATGGTCGGGGGGCGGGCAATGAGCAGTTCTTC. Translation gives CATSRDGRGAGNEQFF.

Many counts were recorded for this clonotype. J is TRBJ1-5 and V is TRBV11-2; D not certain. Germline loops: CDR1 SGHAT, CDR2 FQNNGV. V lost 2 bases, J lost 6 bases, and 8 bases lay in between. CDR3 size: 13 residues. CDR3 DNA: TGTGCCAGCAGCTTACAGTTTGGTCAGCCCCAGCATTTT. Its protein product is CASSLQFGQPQHF.

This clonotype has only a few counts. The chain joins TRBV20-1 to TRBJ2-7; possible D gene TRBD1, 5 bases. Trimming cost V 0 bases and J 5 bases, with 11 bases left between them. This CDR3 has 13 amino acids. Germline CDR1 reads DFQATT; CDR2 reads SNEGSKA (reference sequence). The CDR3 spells CSARDMAGHEQYF. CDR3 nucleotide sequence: TGCAGTGCTAGAGATATGGCAGGGCACGAGCAGTACTTC.

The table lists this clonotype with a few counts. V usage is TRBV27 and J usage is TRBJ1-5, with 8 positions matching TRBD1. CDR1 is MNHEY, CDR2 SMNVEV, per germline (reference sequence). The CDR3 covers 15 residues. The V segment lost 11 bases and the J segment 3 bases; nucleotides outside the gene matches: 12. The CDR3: CAGMDRDGVNQPQHF. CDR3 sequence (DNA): TGTGCCGGGATGGACAGGGACGGGGTCAATCAGCCCCAGCATTTT.